Listed below are T cell receptor beta chains from one sample, sequenced in a study of T cells after yellow fever vaccination. TCRdb processed the 5' RACE reads anew with MiXCR; each CDR3 protein has one entry. The sample has hundreds of thousands of distinct CDR3 sequences, under 25% seen once. The sequencing used PBMCs, collected 15 days after the yellow fever booster vaccination. These receptors were collected from a man aged 25 to 45 who received the YFV17D yellow fever vaccine. CDR3s include the opening cysteine and the closing phenylalanine or tryptophan. The order of the fields is CDR3 protein, CDR3 DNA, V gene, D gene, J gene, clone size. D genes are given only for firm matches. Size is omitted from some rows. Given values are once, few, many or a class for expanded clones.

cdr3_aa: CASSQRDGTYEQYF; cdr3_nt: TGCGCCAGCAGCCAGAGGGACGGGACCTACGAGCAGTACTTC; v_call: TRBV4-3; d_call: -; j_call: TRBJ2-7; clone_size: few
cdr3_aa: CASQGAKSTDTQYF; cdr3_nt: TGTGCCAGCCAGGGAGCCAAAAGCACAGATACGCAGTATTTT; v_call: TRBV6-1; d_call: -; j_call: TRBJ2-3; clone_size: -
cdr3_aa: CASRRDANEQFF; cdr3_nt: TGCGCCAGCCGCCGGGATGCCAATGAGCAGTTCTTC; v_call: TRBV5-1; d_call: -; j_call: TRBJ2-1; clone_size: -
cdr3_aa: CASSVSAEGQTQYF; cdr3_nt: TGTGCCAGCAGTGTCAGCGCTGAAGGGCAGACCCAGTACTTC; v_call: TRBV12-3/TRBV12-4; d_call: -; j_call: TRBJ2-5; clone_size: -
cdr3_aa: CASSLVGSVKTQYF; cdr3_nt: TGTGCCAGCAGCTTAGTCGGGAGCGTGAAGACCCAGTACTTC; v_call: TRBV7-2; d_call: -; j_call: TRBJ2-5; clone_size: few
cdr3_aa: CASSPLTPSTLYNSPLHF; cdr3_nt: TGTGCCAGCTCACCACTAACTCCCTCGACTCTTTATAATTCACCCCTCCACTTT; v_call: TRBV18; d_call: -; j_call: TRBJ1-6; clone_size: -
cdr3_aa: CASTGTNAPTQYF; cdr3_nt: TGTGCCAGCACCGGGACTAACGCACCCACGCAGTATTTT; v_call: TRBV6-2/TRBV6-3; d_call: TRBD2; j_call: TRBJ2-3; clone_size: -
cdr3_aa: CASSYSEGETEAFF; cdr3_nt: TGTGCCAGCAGTTACTCAGAGGGGGAGACTGAAGCTTTCTTT; v_call: TRBV6-5; d_call: -; j_call: TRBJ1-1; clone_size: few
cdr3_aa: CATRVGPYEQYF; cdr3_nt: TGTGCGACACGGGTAGGTCCCTACGAGCAGTACTTC; v_call: TRBV28; d_call: -; j_call: TRBJ2-7; clone_size: few
cdr3_aa: CSARFGLAAGNEQFF; cdr3_nt: TGCAGTGCTAGGTTCGGGCTAGCGGCGGGCAATGAGCAGTTCTTC; v_call: TRBV20-1; d_call: TRBD2; j_call: TRBJ2-1; clone_size: -